Included here is one T cell receptor (beta chain) sequence, with context. These data come from a study of shared clonotypes between healthy human individuals. Measured with immunoSEQ multiplex PCR; TCRdb has only the in-frame clones, and not every one. The sample yields about 2.2 million clones, about 93% seen once. CD8 cells regarded as naive lacked CD45RO, were positively chosen for CCR7, and omitted terminally differentiated effector memory CD45RA+ cells. Trimming shortened V by 5 bases and J by 8 bases, and 19 bases separated the two germline ends. The CDR3 has 15 amino acids. Per the germline V gene, CDR1 is LNHNV and CDR2 is YYDKDF (reference sequence).

The rearrangement uses TRBV15 and TRBJ2-1; D call uncertain. The sequenced sample was naive CD8+ T cells from PBMCs. This TCR came from a man aged 18 to 29 in good health. Some clones in this sample may be carry-over from other donors' samples. The CDR3 region is CATSAEADLTHEQFF. The CDR3 coding sequence is TGTGCCACCAGCGCTGAGGCCGATTTAACCCATGAGCAGTTCTTC.